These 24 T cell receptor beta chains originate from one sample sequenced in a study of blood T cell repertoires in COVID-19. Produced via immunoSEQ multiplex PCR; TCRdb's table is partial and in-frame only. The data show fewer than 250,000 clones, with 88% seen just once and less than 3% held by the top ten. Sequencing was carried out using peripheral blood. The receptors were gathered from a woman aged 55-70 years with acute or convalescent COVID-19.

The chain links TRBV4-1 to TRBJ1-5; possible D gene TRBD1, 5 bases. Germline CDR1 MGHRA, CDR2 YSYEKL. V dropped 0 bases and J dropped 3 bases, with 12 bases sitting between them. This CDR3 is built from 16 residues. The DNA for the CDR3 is TGCGCCAGCAGCCAAGAAGGGGTCAGATCCAATCAGCCCCAGCATTTT. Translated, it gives CASSQEGVRSNQPQHF.

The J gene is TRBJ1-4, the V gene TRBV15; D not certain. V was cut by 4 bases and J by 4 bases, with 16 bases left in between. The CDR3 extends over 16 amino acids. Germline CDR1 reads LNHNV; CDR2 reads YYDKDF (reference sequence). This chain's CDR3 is CATSTIVGSFNEKLFF. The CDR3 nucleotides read TGTGCCACCAGCACCATAGTCGGGTCATTTAATGAAAAACTGTTTTTT.

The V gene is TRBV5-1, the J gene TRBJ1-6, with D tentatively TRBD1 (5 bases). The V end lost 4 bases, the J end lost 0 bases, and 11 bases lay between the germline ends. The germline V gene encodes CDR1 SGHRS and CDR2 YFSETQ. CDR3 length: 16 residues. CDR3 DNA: TGCGCCAGCAGCCCCGGTGACAGCTCCTATAATTCACCCCTCCACTTT. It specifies CASSPGDSSYNSPLHF.

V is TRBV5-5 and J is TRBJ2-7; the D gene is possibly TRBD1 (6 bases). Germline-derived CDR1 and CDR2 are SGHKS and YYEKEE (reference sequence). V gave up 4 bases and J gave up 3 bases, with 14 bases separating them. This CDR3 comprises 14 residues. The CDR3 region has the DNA TGTGCCAGCAGCGGGCAGGGGCAATACTACGAGCAGTACTTC. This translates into CASSGQGQYYEQYF.

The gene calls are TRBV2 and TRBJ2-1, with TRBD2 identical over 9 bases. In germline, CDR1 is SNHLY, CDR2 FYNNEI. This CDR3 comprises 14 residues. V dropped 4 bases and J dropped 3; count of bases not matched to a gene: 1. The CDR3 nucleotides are TGTGCCAGCAGTGGACTAGCGGTCTACAATGAGCAGTTCTTC. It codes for CASSGLAVYNEQFF.

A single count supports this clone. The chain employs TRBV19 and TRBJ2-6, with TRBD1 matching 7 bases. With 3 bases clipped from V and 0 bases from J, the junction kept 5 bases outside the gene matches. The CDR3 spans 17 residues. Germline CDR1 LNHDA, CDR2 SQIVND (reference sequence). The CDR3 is CASSIGQGDSGANVLTF. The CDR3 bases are TGTGCCAGTAGTATCGGCCAGGGGGACTCTGGGGCCAACGTCCTGACTTTC.

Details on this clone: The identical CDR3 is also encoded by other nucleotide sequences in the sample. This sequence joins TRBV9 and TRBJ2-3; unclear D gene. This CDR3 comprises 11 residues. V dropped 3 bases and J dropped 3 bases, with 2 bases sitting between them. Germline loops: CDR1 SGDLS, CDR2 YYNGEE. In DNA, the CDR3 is TGTGCCAGCAGCGCTACAGATACGCAGTATTTT. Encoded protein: CASSATDTQYF.

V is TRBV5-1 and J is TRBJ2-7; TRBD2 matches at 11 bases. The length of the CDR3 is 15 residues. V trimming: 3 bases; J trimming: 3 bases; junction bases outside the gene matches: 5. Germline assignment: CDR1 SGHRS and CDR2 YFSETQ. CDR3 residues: CASSYRLAGNYEQYF. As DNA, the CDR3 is TGCGCCAGCAGCTACCGACTAGCGGGGAACTACGAGCAGTACTTC.

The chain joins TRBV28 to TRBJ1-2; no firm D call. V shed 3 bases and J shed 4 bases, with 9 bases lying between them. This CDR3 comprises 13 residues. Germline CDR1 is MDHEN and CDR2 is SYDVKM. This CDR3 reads CASSLQSTYGYTF. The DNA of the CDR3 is TGTGCCAGCAGTTTGCAGTCCACCTATGGCTACACCTTC.

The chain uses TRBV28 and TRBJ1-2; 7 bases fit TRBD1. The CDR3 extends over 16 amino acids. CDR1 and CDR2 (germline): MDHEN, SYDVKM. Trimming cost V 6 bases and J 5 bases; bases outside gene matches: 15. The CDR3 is CASSAKSVTGMYGYTF. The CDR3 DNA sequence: TGTGCCAGCAGCGCAAAGTCCGTGACAGGGATGTATGGCTACACCTTC.

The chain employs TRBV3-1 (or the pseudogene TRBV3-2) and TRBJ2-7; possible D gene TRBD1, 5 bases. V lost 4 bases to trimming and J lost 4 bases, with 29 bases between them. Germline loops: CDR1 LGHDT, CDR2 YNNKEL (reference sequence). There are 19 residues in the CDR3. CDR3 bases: TGTGCCAGCAGCCGCCCTTCCCGACAGAACGAACCGTTTAGGTACGAGCAGTACTTC. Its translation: CASSRPSRQNEPFRYEQYF.

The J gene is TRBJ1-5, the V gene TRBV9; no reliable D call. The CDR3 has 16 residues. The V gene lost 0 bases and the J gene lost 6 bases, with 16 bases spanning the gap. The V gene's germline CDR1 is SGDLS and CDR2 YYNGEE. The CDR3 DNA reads TGTGCCAGCAGCGTAGTTGCCGGCCCCGGAGGTCAGCCCCAGCATTTT. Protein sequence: CASSVVAGPGGQPQHF. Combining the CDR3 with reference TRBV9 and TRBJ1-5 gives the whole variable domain DSGVTQTPKHLITATGQRVTLRCSPRSGDLSVYWYQQSLDQGLQFLIQYYNGEERAKGNILERFSAQQFPDLHSELNLSSLELGDSALYFCASSVVAGPGGQPQHFGDGTRLSIL.

The CDR3 loop is CASKLGSSGNTIYF. The CDR3 DNA is TGTGCCAGCAAGTTAGGGAGCTCTGGAAACACCATATATTTT. The chain is built from TRBV28 and TRBJ1-3; D remains ambiguous. This CDR3 spans 14 amino acids. Germline lookup yields CDR1 MDHEN and CDR2 SYDVKM. Trimming removed 7 bases at V and 0 bases at J, with 10 bases between.

This chain's CDR3 is CASRDGTGGEKLFF. The CDR3 coding sequence is TGCGCCAGCAGGGACGGGACAGGGGGTGAAAAACTGTTTTTT. The genes are TRBV10-2 and TRBJ1-4; 11 bases agree with TRBD1. V was clipped by 6 bases and J by 7 bases; unmatched bases: 4. The CDR3 length is 14 residues. Germline CDR1 is WSHSY and CDR2 is SAAADI.

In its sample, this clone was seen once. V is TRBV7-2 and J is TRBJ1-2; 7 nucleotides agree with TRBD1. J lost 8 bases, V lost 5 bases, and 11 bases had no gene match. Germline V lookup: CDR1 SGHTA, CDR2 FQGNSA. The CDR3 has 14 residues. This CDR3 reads CASSPGQPMGGYTF. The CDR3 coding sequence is TGTGCCAGCAGCCCGGGACAGCCAATGGGAGGCTACACCTTC.

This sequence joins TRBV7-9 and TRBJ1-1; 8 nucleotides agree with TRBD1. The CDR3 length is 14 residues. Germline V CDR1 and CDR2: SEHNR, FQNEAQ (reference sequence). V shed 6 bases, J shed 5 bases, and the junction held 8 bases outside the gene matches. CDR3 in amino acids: CASRTLTGETEAFF. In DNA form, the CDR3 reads TGTGCCAGCAGGACCCTGACAGGGGAAACTGAAGCTTTCTTT. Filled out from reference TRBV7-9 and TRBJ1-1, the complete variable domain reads DTGVSQNPRHKITKRGQNVTFRCDPISEHNRLYWYRQTLGQGPEFLTYFQNEAQLEKSRLLSDRFSAERPKGSFSTLEIQRTEQGDSAMYLCASRTLTGETEAFFGQGTRLTVV.

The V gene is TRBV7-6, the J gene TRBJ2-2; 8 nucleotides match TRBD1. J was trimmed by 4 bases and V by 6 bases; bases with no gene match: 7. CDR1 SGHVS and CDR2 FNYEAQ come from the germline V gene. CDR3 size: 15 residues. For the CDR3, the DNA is TGTGCCAGCAGACAACAACAGGGGGGCACCGGGGAGCTGTTTTTT. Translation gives CASRQQQGGTGELFF. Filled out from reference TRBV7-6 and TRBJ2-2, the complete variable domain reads GAGVSQSPRYKVTKRGQDVALRCDPISGHVSLYWYRQALGQGPEFLTYFNYEAQQDKSGLPNDRFSAERPEGSISTLTIQRTEQRDSAMYRCASRQQQGGTGELFFGEGSRLTVL.

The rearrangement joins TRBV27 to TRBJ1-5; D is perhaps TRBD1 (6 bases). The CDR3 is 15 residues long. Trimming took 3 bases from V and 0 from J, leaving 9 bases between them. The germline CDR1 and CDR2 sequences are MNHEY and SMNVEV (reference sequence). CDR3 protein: CASSLATGSNQPQHF. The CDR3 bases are TGTGCCAGCAGTTTGGCGACAGGTAGCAATCAGCCCCAGCATTTT.

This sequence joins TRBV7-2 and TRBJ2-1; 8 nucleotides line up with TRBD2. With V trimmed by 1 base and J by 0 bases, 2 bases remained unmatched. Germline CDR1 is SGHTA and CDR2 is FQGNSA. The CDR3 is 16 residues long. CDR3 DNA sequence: TGTGCCAGCAGCTTAGAGGCGGGGGGCTCCTACAATGAGCAGTTCTTC. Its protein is CASSLEAGGSYNEQFF.

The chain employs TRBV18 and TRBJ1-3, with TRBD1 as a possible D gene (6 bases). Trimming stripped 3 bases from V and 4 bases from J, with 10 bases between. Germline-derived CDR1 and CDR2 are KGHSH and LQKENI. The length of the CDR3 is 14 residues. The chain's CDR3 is CASSPRTEGNTIYF. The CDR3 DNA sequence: TGTGCCAGCTCACCGAGGACAGAAGGAAACACCATATATTTT.

The CDR3, as DNA: TGTGCCAGCAGCTTGGTACAGGGGGATTTGGAGCAGTACTTC. Its protein product is CASSLVQGDLEQYF. The rearrangement joins TRBV5-4 to TRBJ2-7; 8 bases line up with TRBD1. The junction had 6 bases not matched to a gene; V was cut back by 0 bases and J by 7 bases. The CDR3 contains 14 residues. Per germline, CDR1 SGHNT and CDR2 YYREEE (reference sequence).

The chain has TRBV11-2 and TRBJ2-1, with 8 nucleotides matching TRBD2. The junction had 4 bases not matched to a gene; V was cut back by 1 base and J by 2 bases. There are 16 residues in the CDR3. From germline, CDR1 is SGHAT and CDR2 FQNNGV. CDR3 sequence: CASSLGAGVTYNEQFF. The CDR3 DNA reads TGTGCCAGCAGCTTAGGAGCGGGAGTTACCTACAATGAGCAGTTCTTC.

CDR3 nucleotides: TGTGCCAGCAGCCCTACGACAGGGGGGGGCTATGGCTACACCTTC. Translated: CASSPTTGGGYGYTF. The gene calls are TRBV3-1 (or the pseudogene TRBV3-2) and TRBJ1-2; 9 bases are a match to TRBD1. Germline V gene data show CDR1 as LGHDT and CDR2 as YNNKEL (reference sequence). This CDR3 is built from 15 residues. J lost 4 bases, V lost 4 bases, and 7 bases had no gene match.

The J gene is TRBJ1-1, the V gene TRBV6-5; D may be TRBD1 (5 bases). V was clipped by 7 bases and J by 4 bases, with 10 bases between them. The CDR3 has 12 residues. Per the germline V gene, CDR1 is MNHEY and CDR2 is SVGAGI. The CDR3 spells CASNQGGTEAFF. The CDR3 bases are TGTGCCAGCAATCAGGGCGGCACTGAAGCTTTCTTT.